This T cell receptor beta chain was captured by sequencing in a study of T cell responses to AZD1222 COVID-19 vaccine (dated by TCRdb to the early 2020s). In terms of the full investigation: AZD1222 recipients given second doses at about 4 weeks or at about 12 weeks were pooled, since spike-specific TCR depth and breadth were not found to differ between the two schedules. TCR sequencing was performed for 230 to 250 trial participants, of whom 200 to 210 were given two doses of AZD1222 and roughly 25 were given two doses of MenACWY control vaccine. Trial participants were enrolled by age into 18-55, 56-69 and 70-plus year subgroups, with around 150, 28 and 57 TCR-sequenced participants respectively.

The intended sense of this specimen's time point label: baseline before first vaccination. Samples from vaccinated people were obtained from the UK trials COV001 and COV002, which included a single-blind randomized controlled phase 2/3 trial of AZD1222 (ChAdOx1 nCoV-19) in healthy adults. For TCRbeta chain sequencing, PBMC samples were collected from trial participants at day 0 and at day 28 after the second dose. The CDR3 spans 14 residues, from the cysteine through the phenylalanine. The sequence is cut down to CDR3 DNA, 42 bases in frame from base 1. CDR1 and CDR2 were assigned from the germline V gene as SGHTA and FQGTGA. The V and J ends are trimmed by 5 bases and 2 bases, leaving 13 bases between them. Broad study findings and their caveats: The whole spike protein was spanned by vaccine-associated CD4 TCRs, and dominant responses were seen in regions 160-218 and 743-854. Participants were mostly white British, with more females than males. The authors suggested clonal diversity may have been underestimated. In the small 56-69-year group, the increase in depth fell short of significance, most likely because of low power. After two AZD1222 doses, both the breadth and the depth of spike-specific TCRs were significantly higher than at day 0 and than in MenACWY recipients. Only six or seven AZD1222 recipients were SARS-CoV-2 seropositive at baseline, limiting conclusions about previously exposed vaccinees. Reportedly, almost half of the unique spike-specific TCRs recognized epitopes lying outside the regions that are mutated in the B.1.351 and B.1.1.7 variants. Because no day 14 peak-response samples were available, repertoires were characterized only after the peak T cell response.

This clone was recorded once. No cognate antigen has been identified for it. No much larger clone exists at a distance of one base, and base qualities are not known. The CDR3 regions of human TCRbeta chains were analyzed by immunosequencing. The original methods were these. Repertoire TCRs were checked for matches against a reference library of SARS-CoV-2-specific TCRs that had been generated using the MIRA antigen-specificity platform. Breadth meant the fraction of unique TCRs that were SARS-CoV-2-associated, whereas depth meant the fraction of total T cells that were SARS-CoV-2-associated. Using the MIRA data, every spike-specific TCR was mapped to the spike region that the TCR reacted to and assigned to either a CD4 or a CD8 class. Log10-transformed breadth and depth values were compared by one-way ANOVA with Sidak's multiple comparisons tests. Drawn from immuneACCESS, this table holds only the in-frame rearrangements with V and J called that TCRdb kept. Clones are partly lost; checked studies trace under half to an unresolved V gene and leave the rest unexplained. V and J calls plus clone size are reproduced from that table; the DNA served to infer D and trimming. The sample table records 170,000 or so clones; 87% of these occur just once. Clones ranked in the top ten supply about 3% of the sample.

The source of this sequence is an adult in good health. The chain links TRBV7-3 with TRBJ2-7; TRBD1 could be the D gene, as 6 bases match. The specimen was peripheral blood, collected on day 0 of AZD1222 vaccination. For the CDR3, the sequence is CASSLGWGPYEQYF. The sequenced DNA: TGTGCCAGCAGCCTGGGGTGGGGGCCCTACGAGCAGTACTTC.